Detailed here is one T cell receptor (beta chain). Clones were read by immunoSEQ multiplex PCR, and TCRdb kept only the in-frame ones, dropping some. The repertoire consists of about 70,000 clones, with around 90% occurring once and the leading ten covering under 0.35%. The source of the sample is a study of T cell changes during pregnancy in multiple sclerosis. Germline V gene lookup returns CDR1 MDHEN and CDR2 SYDVKM. V lost 4 bases to trimming and J lost 1 base, with 8 bases between them. This CDR3 is built from 14 residues. The origin of this receptor is a female donor with multiple sclerosis, enrolled in a pregnancy study. This sample comprised CD4+ T cells from peripheral blood mononuclear cells, obtained after pregnancy. This chain joins TRBV28 and TRBJ1-5, with D unresolved. CDR3 amino acids: CASSSSGSNQPQHF. In nucleotides, the CDR3 is TGTGCCAGCAGTTCCTCAGGAAGCAATCAGCCCCAGCATTTT.